This T cell receptor beta chain was observed in a study of PD-1 blockade in classical Hodgkin lymphoma. Study-wide context: Intravenous delivery of nivolumab at 3 mg/kg to patients occurred every 2 weeks.

Overall study findings and caveats: Newly diagnosed patients and complete responders had comparable diversity at baseline. Healthy donors were reported to have higher baseline TCR diversity than newly diagnosed patients.

This clone is large by share. Its antigen is not identified. The method was immunoSEQ multiplex PCR; TCRdb's version includes in-frame clones alone and lacks a portion of them. This repertoire shows 14,000 to 15,000 clones, about 60% found once; its top ten account for around a tenth. Germline V gene data show CDR1 as SEHNR and CDR2 as FQNEAQ (reference sequence). The CDR3 spans 12 residues. With 9 bases removed from V and 6 bases from J, the gap between germline ends came to 12 bases. Every patient had relapsed following autologous stem cell transplantation, and cohorts differed in brentuximab vedotin exposure. Progressive disease, partial response or complete response was each patient's best response.

This chain uses TRBV7-9 with TRBJ1-5, with D unclear. This clonotype was sampled from a human donor with classical Hodgkin lymphoma. The sample was peripheral blood mononuclear cells (PBMCs), taken at baseline. This CDR3 is CASPMEGQPQHF. DNA of the CDR3: TGTGCCAGTCCCATGGAGGGTCAGCCCCAGCATTTT.